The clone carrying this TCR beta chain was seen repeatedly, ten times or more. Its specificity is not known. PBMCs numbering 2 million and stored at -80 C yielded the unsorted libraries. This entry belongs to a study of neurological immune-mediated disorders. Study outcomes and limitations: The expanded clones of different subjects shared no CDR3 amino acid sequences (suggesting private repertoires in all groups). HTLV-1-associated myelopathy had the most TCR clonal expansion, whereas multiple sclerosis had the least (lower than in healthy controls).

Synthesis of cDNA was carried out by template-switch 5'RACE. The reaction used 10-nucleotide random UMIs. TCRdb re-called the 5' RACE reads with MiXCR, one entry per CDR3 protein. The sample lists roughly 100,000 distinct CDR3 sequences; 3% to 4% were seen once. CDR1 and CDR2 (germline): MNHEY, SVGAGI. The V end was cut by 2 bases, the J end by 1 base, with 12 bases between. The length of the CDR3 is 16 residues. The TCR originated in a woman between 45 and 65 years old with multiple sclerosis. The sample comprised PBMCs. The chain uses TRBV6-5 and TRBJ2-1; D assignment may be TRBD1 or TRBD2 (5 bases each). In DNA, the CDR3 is TGTGCCAGCAGTTACGAGGGGACGGTTTCCTACAATGAGCAGTTCTTC. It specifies CASSYEGTVSYNEQFF.